This T cell receptor beta chain was documented in a study of PD-L1 blockade in urothelial cancer. V lost 5 bases and J 0 bases, leaving 5 bases between the germline ends. This CDR3 contains 14 residues. Germline V lookup: CDR1 MNHEY, CDR2 SMNVEV (reference sequence). Profiling relied on immunoSEQ multiplex PCR, and the TCRdb table lists in-frame clones only, not all of them. The sample yields tens of thousands of clones, less than 85% seen once. Time point noted: peripheral blood 6 weeks after treatment start. This chain joins TRBV27 and TRBJ2-6; D ambiguous. This TCR came from a man between 70 and 80 years old with urothelial cancer. The source was PBMCs, collected around atezolizumab (anti-PD-L1) treatment. CDR3 in amino acids: CASSPLSGANVLTF. CDR3 DNA sequence: TGTGCCAGCAGTCCCCTCTCTGGGGCCAACGTCCTGACTTTC.